This entry features one T cell receptor beta chain sequence. This specimen belongs to a study of sequential checkpoint blockade in melanoma. As for the study in general: Both treatment sequences were followed by maintenance nivolumab.

Treatment in this sample: randomized to nivolumab then ipilimumab (arm A) or the reverse (arm B). PBMC sorting kept live CD3+CD8+ cells without CD19 or CD56. Germline CDR1 WNHNN, CDR2 SYGVQD (reference sequence). The CDR3 is 14 residues long. J was trimmed by 4 bases and V by 3 bases; bases with no gene match: 5. TCRdb keeps only in-frame clones here, not all; method: immunoSEQ multiplex PCR. The data contain approximately 23,000 clones, 80% of them singletons. The sample consisted of CD8+ T cells sorted from blood (inferred from file names), taken from a patient given nivolumab and ipilimumab in sequence. The V and J genes are TRBV10-1 and TRBJ2-5; 7 bases agree with TRBD2. The clonotype comes from a human donor with melanoma. CDR3 region: CASSDGQRGETQYF. CDR3 nucleotide sequence: TGCGCCAGCAGTGACGGCCAGCGGGGAGAGACCCAGTACTTC.